These 15 T cell receptor beta chains were sequenced from one sample in a study of high-grade serous ovarian cancer treatment subgroups. Tumor samples were taken before definitive surgery or chemotherapy. TCRdb's table, derived via immunoSEQ multiplex PCR, lists solely in-frame clones and lacks some. The repertoire consists of about 4,900 clones, with 65% to 70% occurring once and the leading ten covering about 9%. Sequencing input: tumor tissue. The origin of the receptors is a human donor with high-grade serous ovarian cancer.

This clone was seen only a few times. The gene calls are TRBV5-1 and TRBJ2-7; 9 bases line up with TRBD2. Germline V CDR1 and CDR2: SGHRS, YFSETQ. With V trimmed by 2 bases and J by 4 bases, 4 bases remained unmatched. This CDR3 region has 14 residues. The CDR3 here is CASSLGTSLYEQYF. Written as DNA, the CDR3 is TGCGCCAGCAGCTTAGGGACTAGCCTTTACGAGCAGTACTTC.

This rearrangement joins TRBV4-1 to TRBJ2-1; 8 bases match TRBD2. This CDR3 region has 17 residues. Germline V gives CDR1 MGHRA, CDR2 YSYEKL. J lost 8 bases, V lost 2 bases, and 14 bases had no gene match. The CDR3 DNA reads as TGCGCCAGCAGCCAACGTACGCGGGAGGAGAACAAACATGAGCAGTTCTTC. Residues: CASSQRTREENKHEQFF.

The CDR3 reads CASSWGQDPYNEQFF. The CDR3 DNA reads TGTGCCAGCAGCTGGGGACAGGACCCCTACAATGAGCAGTTCTTC. The V and J genes are TRBV7-9 and TRBJ2-1, with 8 bases matching TRBD1. Germline V gives CDR1 SEHNR, CDR2 FQNEAQ (reference sequence). The CDR3 is made up of 15 amino acids. V lost 4 bases to trimming and J lost 2 bases; unmatched junction nucleotides: 4.

The chain recombines TRBV27 with TRBJ2-2; 7 bases are shared with TRBD1. CDR3 size: 15 residues. V shed 5 bases and J 4 bases; nucleotides not matched to a gene: 7. The V gene's germline CDR1 is MNHEY and CDR2 SMNVEV (reference sequence). The CDR3 here is CASSPGTDVTGELFF. As DNA, the CDR3 is TGTGCCAGCAGTCCCGGGACAGACGTCACCGGGGAGCTGTTTTTT.

This chain connects TRBV25-1 to TRBJ2-5; D is ambiguous. The J call may not be correct, given that the DNA end is closer to TRBJ2-7. This CDR3 is 12 amino acids long. Germline CDR1 and CDR2: MGHDK and SYGVNS. The CDR3 spells CASSDFQLEQYF. The CDR3 coding sequence is TGTGCCAGCAGTGACTTCCAGCTCGAGCAGTACTTC.

The chain uses TRBV28 and TRBJ2-1, with TRBD2 matching over 10 bases. With V trimmed by 5 bases and J by 6 bases, 7 bases remained unmatched. Germline CDR1 MDHEN, CDR2 SYDVKM. CDR3 size: 15 residues. The CDR3 DNA sequence: TGTGCCAGCAGTCCGCGGACTAGCGGCCCCAATGAGCAGTTCTTC. It translates to CASSPRTSGPNEQFF.

This clone was seen more than once but under ten times. The CDR3 spells CASSPYFDSPNEKLFF. The CDR3 nucleotides read TGTGCCAGCAGCCCGTATTTCGACAGCCCCAATGAAAAACTGTTTTTT. The chain employs TRBV4-2 and TRBJ1-4; D possibly corresponds to TRBD1 (5 bases). This CDR3 is 16 amino acids long. Trimming cost V 4 bases and J 5 bases, with 17 bases left between them. Germline V gene sequence: CDR1 LGHNA, CDR2 YNFKEQ.

V gene TRBV28 combines with J gene TRBJ2-3, with D hard to call. With 3 bases removed from V and 6 bases from J, the gap between germline ends came to 10 bases. This CDR3 is built from 13 residues. Germline assignment: CDR1 MDHEN and CDR2 SYDVKM. The CDR3 protein is CASSFGPMDTQYF. CDR3 coding DNA: TGTGCCAGCAGTTTCGGCCCAATGGATACGCAGTATTTT.

This clone was detected a few times. The chain links TRBV29-1 to TRBJ2-2; 8 positions match TRBD2. CDR3 length equals 13 residues. Germline V lookup: CDR1 SQVTM, CDR2 ANQGSEA. V gave up 6 bases and J gave up 3 bases; unmatched junction bases: 3. CDR3 loop: CSVGGEDTGELFF. The CDR3 nucleotides read TGCAGCGTCGGGGGGGAGGACACCGGGGAGCTGTTTTTT.

This clone was detected a few times. This sequence joins TRBV11-2 and TRBJ2-5; D is uncertain. The V and J ends lost 0 bases and 2 bases respectively, with 13 bases between them. Germline V gene sequence: CDR1 SGHAT, CDR2 FQNNGV. This CDR3 comprises 16 residues. Here the CDR3 DNA reads TGTGCCAGCAGCTTAGATACCTTCACTCGTCAAGAGACCCAGTACTTC. Translating it yields CASSLDTFTRQETQYF.

The rearrangement joins TRBV7-3 to TRBJ2-4; TRBD2 agrees at 7 bases. Germline-derived CDR1 and CDR2 are SGHTA and FQGTGA. The CDR3 runs to 15 residues. V was pared by 3 bases and J by 7 bases, with 9 bases of the junction left unmatched. CDR3: CASSFYGGRGNIQYF. The DNA of the CDR3 is TGTGCCAGCAGCTTTTATGGCGGGAGAGGTAACATTCAGTACTTC.

This sequence joins TRBV4-3 and TRBJ1-5; D call uncertain. Trimming cost V 4 bases and J 4 bases, with 11 bases left between them. This CDR3 contains 14 residues. Germline V CDR1 and CDR2: LGHNA, YSLEER. The CDR3 bases are TGCGCCAGCAGCCTAAAGACCGCGAATCAGCCCCAGCATTTT. This sequence encodes CASSLKTANQPQHF.

The chain recombines TRBV13 with TRBJ1-2; 7 nucleotides agree with TRBD1. Trimming at V came to 2 bases and at J to 2 bases, leaving 14 bases not matched to a gene. The CDR3 runs 18 residues. Per germline, CDR1 PRHDT and CDR2 FYEKMQ (reference sequence). CDR3 in DNA: TGTGCCAGCAGCTTAACTACCGGGACAGTGTCTTTCAACTATGGCTACACCTTC. Amino acid sequence: CASSLTTGTVSFNYGYTF.

The CDR3 DNA is TGCGCCAGCAGCACTTCGACTACTCCACCCTACAATGAGCAGTTCTTC. The encoded protein is CASSTSTTPPYNEQFF. The chain carries TRBV5-1 and TRBJ2-1; tentative D call: TRBD2 (5 bases). The length of the CDR3 is 16 residues. Between the trimmed V and J ends, which lost 4 bases and 2 bases, there was a span of 16 bases. Germline V lookup: CDR1 SGHRS, CDR2 YFSETQ.

The rearrangement joins TRBV7-9 to TRBJ1-5; no firm D call. The germline CDR1 and CDR2 sequences are SEHNR and FQNEAQ (reference sequence). V lost 1 base and J lost 6, with 7 bases in between. The CDR3 contains 13 residues. CDR3 sequence: CASSLGFGQPQHF. In DNA form, the CDR3 reads TGTGCCAGCAGCTTAGGGTTTGGTCAGCCCCAGCATTTT.